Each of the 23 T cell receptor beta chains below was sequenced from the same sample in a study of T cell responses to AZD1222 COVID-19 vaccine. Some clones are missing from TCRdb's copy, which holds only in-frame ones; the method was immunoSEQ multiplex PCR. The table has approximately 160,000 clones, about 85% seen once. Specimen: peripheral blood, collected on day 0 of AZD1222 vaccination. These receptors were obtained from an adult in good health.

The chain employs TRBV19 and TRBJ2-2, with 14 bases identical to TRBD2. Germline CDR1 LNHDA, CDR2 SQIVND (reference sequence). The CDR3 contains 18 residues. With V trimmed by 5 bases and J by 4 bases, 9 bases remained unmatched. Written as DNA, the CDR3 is TGTGCCAGTAGTGGACGAAGACTAGCGGGAGGGGTCACCGGGGAGCTGTTTTTT. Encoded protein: CASSGRRLAGGVTGELFF.

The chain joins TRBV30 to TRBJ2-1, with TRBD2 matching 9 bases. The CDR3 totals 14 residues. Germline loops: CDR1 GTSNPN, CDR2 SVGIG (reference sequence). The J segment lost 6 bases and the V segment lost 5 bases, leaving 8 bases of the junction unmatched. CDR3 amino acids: CAWSSGLAPNEQFF. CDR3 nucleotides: TGTGCCTGGTCCTCGGGACTAGCACCCAATGAGCAGTTCTTC. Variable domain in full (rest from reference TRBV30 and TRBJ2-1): SQTIHQWPATLVQPVGSPLSLECTVEGTSNPNLYWYRQAAGRGLQLLFYSVGIGQISSEVPQNLSASRPQDRQFILSSKKLLLSDSGFYLCAWSSGLAPNEQFFGPGTRLTVL.

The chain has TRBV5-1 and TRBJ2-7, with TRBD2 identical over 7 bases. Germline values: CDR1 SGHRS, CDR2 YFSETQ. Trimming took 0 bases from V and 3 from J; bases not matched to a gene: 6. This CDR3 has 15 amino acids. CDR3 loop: CASSLEGGSLYEQYF. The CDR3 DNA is TGCGCCAGCAGCTTGGAGGGCGGGAGTCTCTACGAGCAGTACTTC.

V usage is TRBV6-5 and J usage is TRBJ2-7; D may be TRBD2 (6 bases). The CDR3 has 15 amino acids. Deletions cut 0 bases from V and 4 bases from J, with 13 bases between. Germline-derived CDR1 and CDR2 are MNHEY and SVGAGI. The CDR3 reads CASSYSGLANYEQYF. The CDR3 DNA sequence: TGTGCCAGCAGTTACTCGGGCCTAGCGAATTACGAGCAGTACTTC.

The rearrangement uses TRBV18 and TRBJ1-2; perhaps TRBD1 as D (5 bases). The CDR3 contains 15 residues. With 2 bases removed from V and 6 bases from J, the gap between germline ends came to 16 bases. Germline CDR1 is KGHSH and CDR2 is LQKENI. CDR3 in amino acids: CASSPNTGGANGYTF. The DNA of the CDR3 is TGTGCCAGCTCACCAAATACCGGGGGAGCAAATGGCTACACCTTC.

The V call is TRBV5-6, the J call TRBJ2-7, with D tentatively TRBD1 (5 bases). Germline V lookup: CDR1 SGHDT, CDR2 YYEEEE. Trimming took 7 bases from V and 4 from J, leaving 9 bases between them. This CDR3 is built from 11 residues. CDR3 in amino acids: CASGAGYEQYF. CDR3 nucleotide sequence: TGTGCCAGCGGGGCAGGGTACGAGCAGTACTTC.

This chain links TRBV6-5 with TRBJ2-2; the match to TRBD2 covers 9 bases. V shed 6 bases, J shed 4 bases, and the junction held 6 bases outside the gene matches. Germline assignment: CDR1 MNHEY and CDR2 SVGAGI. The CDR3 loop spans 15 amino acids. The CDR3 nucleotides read TGTGCCAGCAGCCAGACTAGCGGATCCACCGGGGAGCTGTTTTTT. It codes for CASSQTSGSTGELFF.

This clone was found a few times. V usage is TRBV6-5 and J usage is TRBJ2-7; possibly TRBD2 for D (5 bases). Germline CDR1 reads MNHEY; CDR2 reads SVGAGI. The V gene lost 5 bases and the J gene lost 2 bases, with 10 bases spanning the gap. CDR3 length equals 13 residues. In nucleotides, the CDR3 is TGTGCCAGCAGTACAAGGACTCCCTACGAGCAGTACTTC. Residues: CASSTRTPYEQYF.

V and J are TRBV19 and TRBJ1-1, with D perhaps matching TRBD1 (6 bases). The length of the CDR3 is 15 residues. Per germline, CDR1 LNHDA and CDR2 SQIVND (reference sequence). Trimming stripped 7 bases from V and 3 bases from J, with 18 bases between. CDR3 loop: CASKNIRAGDTEAFF. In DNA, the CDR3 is TGTGCCAGTAAGAATATTCGGGCAGGGGACACTGAAGCTTTCTTT.

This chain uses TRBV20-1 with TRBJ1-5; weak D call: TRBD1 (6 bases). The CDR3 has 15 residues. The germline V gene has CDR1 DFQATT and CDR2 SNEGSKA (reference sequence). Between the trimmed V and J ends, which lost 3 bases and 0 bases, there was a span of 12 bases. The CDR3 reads CSASPRGLSNQPQHF. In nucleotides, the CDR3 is TGCAGTGCTAGTCCCAGGGGTCTTAGCAATCAGCCCCAGCATTTT.

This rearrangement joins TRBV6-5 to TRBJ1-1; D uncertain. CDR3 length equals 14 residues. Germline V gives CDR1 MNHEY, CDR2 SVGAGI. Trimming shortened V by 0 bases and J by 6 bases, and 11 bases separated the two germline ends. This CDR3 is CASSYSEGSAEAFF. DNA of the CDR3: TGTGCCAGCAGTTACTCGGAAGGTAGCGCTGAAGCTTTCTTT.

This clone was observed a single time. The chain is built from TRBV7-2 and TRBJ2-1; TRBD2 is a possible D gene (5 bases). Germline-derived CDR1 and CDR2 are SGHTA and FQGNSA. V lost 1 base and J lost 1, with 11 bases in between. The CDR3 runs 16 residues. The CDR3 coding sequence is TGTGCCAGCAGCTTAGGAGTAGGGAGTTCCTACAATGAGCAGTTCTTC. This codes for CASSLGVGSSYNEQFF.

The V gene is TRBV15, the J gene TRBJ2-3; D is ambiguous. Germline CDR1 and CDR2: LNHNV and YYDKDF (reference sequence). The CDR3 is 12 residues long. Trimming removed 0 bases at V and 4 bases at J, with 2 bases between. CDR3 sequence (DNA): TGTGCCACCAGCAGAGATCCAGATACGCAGTATTTT. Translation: CATSRDPDTQYF.

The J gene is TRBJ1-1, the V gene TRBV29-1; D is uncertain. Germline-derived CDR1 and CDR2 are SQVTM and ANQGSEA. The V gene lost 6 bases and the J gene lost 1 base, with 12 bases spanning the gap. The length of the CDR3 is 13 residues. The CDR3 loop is CSVGVDRNTEAFF. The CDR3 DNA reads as TGCAGCGTCGGAGTCGACCGGAACACTGAAGCTTTCTTT.

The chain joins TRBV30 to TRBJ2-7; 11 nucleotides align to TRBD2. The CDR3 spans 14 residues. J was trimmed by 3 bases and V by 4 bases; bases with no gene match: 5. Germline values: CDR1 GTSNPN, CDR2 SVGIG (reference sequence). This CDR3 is CAWTGTSGDYEQYF. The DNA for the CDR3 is TGTGCCTGGACCGGGACTAGCGGTGACTACGAGCAGTACTTC.

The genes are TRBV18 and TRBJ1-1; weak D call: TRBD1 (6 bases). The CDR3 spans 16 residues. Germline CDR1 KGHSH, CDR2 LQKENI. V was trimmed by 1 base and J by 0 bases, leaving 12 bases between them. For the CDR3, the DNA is TGTGCCAGCTCACCACAATCGCAGGGGATGAACACTGAAGCTTTCTTT. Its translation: CASSPQSQGMNTEAFF. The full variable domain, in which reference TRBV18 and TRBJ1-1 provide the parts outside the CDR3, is NAGVMQNPRHLVRRRGQEARLRCSPMKGHSHVYWYRQLPEEGLKFMVYLQKENIIDESGMPKERFSAEFPKEGPSILRIQQVVRGDSAAYFCASSPQSQGMNTEAFFGQGTRLTVV.

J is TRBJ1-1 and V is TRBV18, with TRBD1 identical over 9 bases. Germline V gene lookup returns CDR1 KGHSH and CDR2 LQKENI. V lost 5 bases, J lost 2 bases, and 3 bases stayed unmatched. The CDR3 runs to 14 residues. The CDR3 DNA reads TGTGCCAGCTCAAAGGACAGGGGAAACACTGAAGCTTTCTTT. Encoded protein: CASSKDRGNTEAFF. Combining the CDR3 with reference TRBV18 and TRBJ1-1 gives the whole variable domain NAGVMQNPRHLVRRRGQEARLRCSPMKGHSHVYWYRQLPEEGLKFMVYLQKENIIDESGMPKERFSAEFPKEGPSILRIQQVVRGDSAAYFCASSKDRGNTEAFFGQGTRLTVV.

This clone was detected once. The CDR3 DNA is TGTGCCAGCAGCTTCCTTCGGACTAGCGGAGACAATGAGCAGTTCTTC. This sequence encodes CASSFLRTSGDNEQFF. The chain carries TRBV7-2 and TRBJ2-1; TRBD2 matches 10 bases. The germline V gene has CDR1 SGHTA and CDR2 FQGNSA. V lost 3 bases, J lost 5 bases, and 7 bases stayed unmatched. The CDR3 runs 16 residues.

The CDR3 is CASSPGDSSNTEAFF. Here the CDR3 DNA reads TGTGCCAGCAGCCCCGGGGACAGTTCGAACACTGAAGCTTTCTTT. The genes are TRBV11-2 and TRBJ1-1; 7 nucleotides agree with TRBD1. There are 15 residues in the CDR3. Germline values: CDR1 SGHAT, CDR2 FQNNGV. After removal of 5 bases from V and 1 base from J, the junction contained 7 bases not matched to a gene. The full variable domain, with the rest looked up from reference TRBV11-2 and TRBJ1-1, is EAGVAQSPRYKIIEKRQSVAFWCNPISGHATLYWYQQILGQGPKLLIQFQNNGVVDDSQLPKDRFSAERLKGVDSTLKIQPAKLEDSAVYLCASSPGDSSNTEAFFGQGTRLTVV.

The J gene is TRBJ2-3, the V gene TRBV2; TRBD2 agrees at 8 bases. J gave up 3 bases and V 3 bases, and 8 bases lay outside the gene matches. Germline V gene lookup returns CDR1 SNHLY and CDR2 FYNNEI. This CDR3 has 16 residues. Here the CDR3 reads CASSEFLAGGTDTQYF. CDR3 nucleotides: TGTGCCAGCAGTGAGTTCCTAGCGGGCGGTACAGATACGCAGTATTTT.

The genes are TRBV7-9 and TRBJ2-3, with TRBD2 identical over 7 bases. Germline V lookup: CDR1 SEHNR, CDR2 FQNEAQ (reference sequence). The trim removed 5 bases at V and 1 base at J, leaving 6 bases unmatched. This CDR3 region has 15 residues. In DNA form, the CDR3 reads TGTGCCAGCAGCCCCCGACTAGCCCGCACAGATACGCAGTATTTT. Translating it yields CASSPRLARTDTQYF.

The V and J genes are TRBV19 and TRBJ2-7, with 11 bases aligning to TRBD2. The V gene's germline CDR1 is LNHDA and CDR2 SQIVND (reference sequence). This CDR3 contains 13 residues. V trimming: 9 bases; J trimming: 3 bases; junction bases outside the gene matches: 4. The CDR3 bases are TGTGCCAGCTCACTAGCGGGAGACTACGAGCAGTACTTC. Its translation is CASSLAGDYEQYF.

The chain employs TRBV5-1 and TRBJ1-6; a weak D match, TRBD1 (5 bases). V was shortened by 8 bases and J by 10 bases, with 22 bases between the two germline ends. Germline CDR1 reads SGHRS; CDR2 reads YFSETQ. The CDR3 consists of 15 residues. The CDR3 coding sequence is TGCGCCAGTACGGCACAGGCGGGGGGTCACTCACCCCTCCACTTT. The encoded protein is CASTAQAGGHSPLHF.